This TCR beta chain was sequenced for a study of CD8+CD57+ T cells in acquired aplastic anemia. Sequenced patients had shown CD8+CD57+ cell expansion by flow cytometry. Genomic DNA served as template for TCR beta VDJ and CDR3 profiling. In TCRdb, the reads were re-called with MiXCR into one record per CDR3 protein. The sample lists more than 150,000 distinct CDR3 sequences; about 44% were seen once. There are 15 residues in the CDR3. Germline assignment: CDR1 SGHRS and CDR2 YFSETQ. The V and J ends lost 3 bases and 3 bases, in that order; junction bases with no gene match: 6. This clonotype originated in a human donor with aplastic anemia. The sample was sorted CD4+, CD8+, or CD8+CD57+ T cells (not recorded which) from PBMCs. The V call is TRBV5-1, the J call TRBJ1-2; TRBD1 agrees at 9 bases. The CDR3 nucleotides read TGCGCCAGCAGCTGGGGACAGGGCGGATACTATGGCTACACCTTC. Translation gives CASSWGQGGYYGYTF.